This TCR beta chain comes out of a study of blood T cell repertoires in COVID-19. Between the trimmed V and J ends, which lost 0 bases and 4 bases, there was a span of 7 bases. CDR1 and CDR2 (germline): GTSNPN, SVGIG (reference sequence). CDR3 length: 13 residues. TCRdb's table, derived via immunoSEQ multiplex PCR, lists solely in-frame clones and lacks some. The repertoire holds more than 70,000 clones, with 90% as singletons. The sequence came from a woman aged 18-35 years with acute or convalescent COVID-19. The rearrangement joins TRBV30 to TRBJ2-1; D is uncertain. Source material: peripheral blood. CDR3 residues: CAWSVAPYNEQFF. Here the CDR3 DNA reads TGTGCCTGGAGTGTAGCCCCATACAATGAGCAGTTCTTC.